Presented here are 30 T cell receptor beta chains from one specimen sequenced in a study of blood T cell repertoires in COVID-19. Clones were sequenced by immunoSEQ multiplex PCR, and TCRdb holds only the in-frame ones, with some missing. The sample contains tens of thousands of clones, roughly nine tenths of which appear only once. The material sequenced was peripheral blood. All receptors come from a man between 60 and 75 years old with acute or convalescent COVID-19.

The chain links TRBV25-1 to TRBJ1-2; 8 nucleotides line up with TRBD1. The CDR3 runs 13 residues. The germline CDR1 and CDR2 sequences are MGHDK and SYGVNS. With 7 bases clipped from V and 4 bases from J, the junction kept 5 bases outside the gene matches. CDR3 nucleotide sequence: TGTGCCAGCACAGGACAGGGCCTCTATGGCTACACCTTC. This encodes CASTGQGLYGYTF.

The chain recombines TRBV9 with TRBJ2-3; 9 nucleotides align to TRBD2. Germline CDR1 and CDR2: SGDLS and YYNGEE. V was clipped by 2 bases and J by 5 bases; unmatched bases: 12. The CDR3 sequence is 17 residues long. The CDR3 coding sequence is TGTGCCAGCAGCGTCGGCGGGACTAGCTCTACCAGAGATACGCAGTATTTT. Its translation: CASSVGGTSSTRDTQYF.

CDR3 in DNA: TGTGCCTGGAGTAAGGGGCCGAGGCGGAGAGAGACCCAGTACTTC. Its translation is CAWSKGPRRRETQYF. The genes are TRBV30 and TRBJ2-5, with D possibly being TRBD1 (5 bases). CDR1 is GTSNPN and CDR2 is SVGIG in the germline V gene (reference sequence). Trimming took off 2 bases at V and 4 bases at J, with 17 bases between the two ends. The CDR3 is 15 amino acids.

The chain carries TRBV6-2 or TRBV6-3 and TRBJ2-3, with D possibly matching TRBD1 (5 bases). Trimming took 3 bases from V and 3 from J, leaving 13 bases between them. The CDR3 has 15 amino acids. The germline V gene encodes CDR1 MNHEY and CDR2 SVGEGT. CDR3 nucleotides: TGTGCCAGCAGTTATTCCAGGGTGACGACAGATACGCAGTATTTT. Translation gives CASSYSRVTTDTQYF.

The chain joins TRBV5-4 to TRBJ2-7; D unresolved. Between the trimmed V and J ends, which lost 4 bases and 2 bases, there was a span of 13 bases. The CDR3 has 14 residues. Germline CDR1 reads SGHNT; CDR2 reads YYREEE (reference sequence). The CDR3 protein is CASSPSRRPYEQYF. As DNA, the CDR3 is TGTGCCAGCAGCCCAAGTAGGAGACCCTACGAGCAGTACTTC.

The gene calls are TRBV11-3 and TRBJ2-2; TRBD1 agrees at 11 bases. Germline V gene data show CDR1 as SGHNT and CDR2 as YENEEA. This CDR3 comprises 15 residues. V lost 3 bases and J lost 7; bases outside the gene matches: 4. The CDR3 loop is CASSFGQGAIGELFF. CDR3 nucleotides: TGTGCCAGCAGCTTCGGACAGGGGGCAATCGGGGAGCTGTTTTTT.

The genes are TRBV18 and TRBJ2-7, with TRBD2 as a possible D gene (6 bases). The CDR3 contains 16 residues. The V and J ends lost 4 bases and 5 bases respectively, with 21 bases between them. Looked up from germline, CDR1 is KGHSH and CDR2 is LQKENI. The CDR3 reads CASSQVPGLLLDEQYF. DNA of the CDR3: TGTGCCAGCTCACAAGTTCCGGGACTCCTCCTAGACGAGCAGTACTTC.

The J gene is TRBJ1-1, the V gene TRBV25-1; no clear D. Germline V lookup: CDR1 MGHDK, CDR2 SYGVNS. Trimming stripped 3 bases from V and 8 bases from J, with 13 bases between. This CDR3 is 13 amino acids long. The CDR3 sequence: CASSEPSRIEAFF. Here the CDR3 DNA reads TGTGCCAGCAGTGAGCCGAGCAGGATAGAAGCTTTCTTT. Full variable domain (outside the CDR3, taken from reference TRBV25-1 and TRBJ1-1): EADIYQTPRYLVIGTGKKITLECSQTMGHDKMYWYQQDPGMELHLIHYSYGVNSTEKGDLSSESTVSRIRTEHFPLTLESARPSHTSQYLCASSEPSRIEAFFGQGTRLTVV.

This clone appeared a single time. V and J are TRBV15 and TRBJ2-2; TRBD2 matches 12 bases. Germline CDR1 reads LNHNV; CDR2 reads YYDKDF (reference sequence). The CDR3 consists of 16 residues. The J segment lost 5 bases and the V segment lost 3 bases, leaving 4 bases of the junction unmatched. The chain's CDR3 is CATSRLAGGPTGELFF. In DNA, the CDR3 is TGTGCCACCAGCAGGCTAGCGGGGGGGCCGACCGGGGAGCTGTTTTTT. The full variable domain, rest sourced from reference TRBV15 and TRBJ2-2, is DAMVIQNPRYQVTQFGKPVTLSCSQTLNHNVMYWYQQKSSQAPKLLFHYYDKDFNNEADTPDNFQSRRPNTSFCFLDIRSPGLGDTAMYLCATSRLAGGPTGELFFGEGSRLTVL.

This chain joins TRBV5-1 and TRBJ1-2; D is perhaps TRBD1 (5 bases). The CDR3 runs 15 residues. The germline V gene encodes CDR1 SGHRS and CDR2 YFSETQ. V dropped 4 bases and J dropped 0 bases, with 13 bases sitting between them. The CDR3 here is CASSPGGTSNYGYTF. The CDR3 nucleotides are TGCGCCAGCAGCCCAGGCGGGACGTCTAACTATGGCTACACCTTC.

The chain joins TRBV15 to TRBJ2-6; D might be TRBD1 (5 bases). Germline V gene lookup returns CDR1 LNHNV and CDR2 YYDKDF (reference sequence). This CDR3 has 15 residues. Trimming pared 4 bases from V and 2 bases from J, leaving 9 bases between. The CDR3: CATSIGVTGANVLTF. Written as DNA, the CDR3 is TGTGCCACCAGCATAGGGGTCACTGGGGCCAACGTCCTGACTTTC.

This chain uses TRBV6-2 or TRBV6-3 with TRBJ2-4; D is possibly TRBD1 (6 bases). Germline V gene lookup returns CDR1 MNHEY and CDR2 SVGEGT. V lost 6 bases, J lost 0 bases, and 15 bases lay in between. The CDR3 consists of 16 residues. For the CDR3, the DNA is TGTGCCAGCAGCCCTTGGACAGCCTTAGCCAAAAACATTCAGTACTTC. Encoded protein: CASSPWTALAKNIQYF.

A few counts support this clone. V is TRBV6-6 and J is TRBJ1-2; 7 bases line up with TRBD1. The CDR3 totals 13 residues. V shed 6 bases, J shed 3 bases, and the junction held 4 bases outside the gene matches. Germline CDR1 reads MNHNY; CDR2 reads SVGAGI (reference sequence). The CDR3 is CASSPGQDYGYTF. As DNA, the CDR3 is TGTGCCAGCAGCCCAGGACAGGACTATGGCTACACCTTC.

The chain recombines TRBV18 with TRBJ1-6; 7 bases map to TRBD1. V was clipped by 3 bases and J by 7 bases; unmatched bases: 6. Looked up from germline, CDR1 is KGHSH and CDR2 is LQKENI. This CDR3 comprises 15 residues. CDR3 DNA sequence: TGTGCCAGCTCACCCGGACAGGTCCTAAATTCACCCCTCCACTTT. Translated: CASSPGQVLNSPLHF.

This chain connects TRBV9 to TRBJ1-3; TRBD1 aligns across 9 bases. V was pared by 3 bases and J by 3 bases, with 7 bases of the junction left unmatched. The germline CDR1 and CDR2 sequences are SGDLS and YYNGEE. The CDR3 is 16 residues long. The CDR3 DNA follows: TGTGCCAGCAGCGCACGGGACAGGGAAAGTGGAAACACCATATATTTT. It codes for CASSARDRESGNTIYF.

CDR3 DNA sequence: TGTGCCAGCAGCCTAGACAGGGGGAGCATGAACACTGAAGCTTTCTTT. Its translation: CASSLDRGSMNTEAFF. This chain joins TRBV27 and TRBJ1-1; 9 positions agree with TRBD1. This CDR3 contains 16 residues. J lost 0 bases, V lost 6 bases, and 8 bases had no gene match. From germline, CDR1 is MNHEY and CDR2 SMNVEV (reference sequence).

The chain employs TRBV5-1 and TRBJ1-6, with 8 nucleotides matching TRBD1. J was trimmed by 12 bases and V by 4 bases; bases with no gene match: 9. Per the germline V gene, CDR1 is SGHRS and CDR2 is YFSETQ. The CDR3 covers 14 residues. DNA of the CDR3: TGCGCCAGCAGCCCGGACAGGGCTATGATACCCCTCCACTTT. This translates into CASSPDRAMIPLHF.

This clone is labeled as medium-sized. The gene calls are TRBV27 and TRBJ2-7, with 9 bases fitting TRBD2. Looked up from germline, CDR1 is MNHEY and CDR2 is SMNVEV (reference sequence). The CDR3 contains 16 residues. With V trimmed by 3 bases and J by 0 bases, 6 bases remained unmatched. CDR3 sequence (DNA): TGTGCCAGCAGTTTGGCTAGCGGGGCGATCTCCTACGAGCAGTACTTC. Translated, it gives CASSLASGAISYEQYF.

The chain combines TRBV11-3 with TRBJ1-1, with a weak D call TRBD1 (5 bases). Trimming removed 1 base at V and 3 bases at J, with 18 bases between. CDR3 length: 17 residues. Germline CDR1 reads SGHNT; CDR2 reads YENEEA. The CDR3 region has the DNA TGTGCCAGCAGCTTAGGGGGGACTCTTCAAGGGGACACTGAAGCTTTCTTT. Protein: CASSLGGTLQGDTEAFF.

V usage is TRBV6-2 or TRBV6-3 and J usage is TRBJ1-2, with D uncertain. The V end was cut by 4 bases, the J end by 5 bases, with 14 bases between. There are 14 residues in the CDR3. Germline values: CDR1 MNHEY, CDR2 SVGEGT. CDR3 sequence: CASSWAAGGYGYTF. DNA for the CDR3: TGTGCCAGCAGTTGGGCTGCTGGAGGATATGGCTACACCTTC.

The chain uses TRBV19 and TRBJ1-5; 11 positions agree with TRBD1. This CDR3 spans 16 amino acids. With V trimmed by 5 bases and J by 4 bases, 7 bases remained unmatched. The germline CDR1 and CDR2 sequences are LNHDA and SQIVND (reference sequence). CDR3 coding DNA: TGTGCCAGTAGTTTCCCGGGACAGGGGGAAAATCAGCCCCAGCATTTT. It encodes CASSFPGQGENQPQHF.

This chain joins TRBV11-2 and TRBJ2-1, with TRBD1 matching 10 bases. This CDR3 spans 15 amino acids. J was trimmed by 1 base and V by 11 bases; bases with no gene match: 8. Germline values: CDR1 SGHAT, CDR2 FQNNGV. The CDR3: CALRGTGESYNEQFF. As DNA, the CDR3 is TGTGCCCTTAGGGGGACAGGGGAATCCTACAATGAGCAGTTCTTC.

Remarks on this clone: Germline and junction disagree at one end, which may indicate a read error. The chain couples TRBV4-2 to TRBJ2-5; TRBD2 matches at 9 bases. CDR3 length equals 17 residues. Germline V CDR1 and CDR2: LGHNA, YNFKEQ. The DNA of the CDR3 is TGTACCAGCAGCCCTTTTCAGGCAGCGGGGGGCGAAGAGACCCAGTACTTC. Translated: CTSSPFQAAGGEETQYF.

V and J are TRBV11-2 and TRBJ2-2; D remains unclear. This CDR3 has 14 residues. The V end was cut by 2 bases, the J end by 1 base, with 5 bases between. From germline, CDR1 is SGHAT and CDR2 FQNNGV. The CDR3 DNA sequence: TGTGCCAGCAGCTTATCAGGGAACACCGGGGAGCTGTTTTTT. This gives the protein CASSLSGNTGELFF.

The chain's CDR3 is CASSLVSGLVGGELFF. In DNA form, the CDR3 reads TGTGCCAGCAGCTTAGTTTCAGGGTTGGTCGGCGGGGAGCTGTTTTTT. The chain couples TRBV11-2 to TRBJ2-2; D is perhaps TRBD1 (5 bases). The CDR3 length is 16 residues. Trimming removed 1 base from V and 7 bases from J, with 16 bases in between. Germline CDR1 reads SGHAT; CDR2 reads FQNNGV.

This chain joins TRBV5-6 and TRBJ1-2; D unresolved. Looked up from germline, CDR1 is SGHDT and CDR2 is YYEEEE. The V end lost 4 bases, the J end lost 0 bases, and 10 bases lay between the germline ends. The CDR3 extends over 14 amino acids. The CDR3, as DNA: TGTGCCAGCAGCCCTGGCGGAGCTAACTATGGCTACACCTTC. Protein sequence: CASSPGGANYGYTF.

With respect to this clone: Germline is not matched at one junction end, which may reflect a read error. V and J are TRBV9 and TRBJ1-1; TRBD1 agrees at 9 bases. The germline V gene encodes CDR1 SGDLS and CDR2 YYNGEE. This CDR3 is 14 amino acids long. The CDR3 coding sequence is TGTGTCAGCAGCGTAGCCCTCCCCGGGACAGGGTCTTTCTTT. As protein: CVSSVALPGTGSFF.

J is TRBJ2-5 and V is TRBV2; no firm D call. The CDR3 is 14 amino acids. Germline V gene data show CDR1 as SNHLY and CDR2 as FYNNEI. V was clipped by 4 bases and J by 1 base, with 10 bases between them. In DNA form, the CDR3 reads TGTGCCAGCAGTGCCCCCTATAGCCAAGAGACCCAGTACTTC. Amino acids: CASSAPYSQETQYF.

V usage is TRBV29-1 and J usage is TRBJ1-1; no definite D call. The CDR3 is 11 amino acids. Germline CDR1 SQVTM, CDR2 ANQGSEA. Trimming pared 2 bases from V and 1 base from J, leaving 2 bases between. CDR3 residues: CSVEQNTEAFF. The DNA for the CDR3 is TGCAGCGTTGAACAGAACACTGAAGCTTTCTTT. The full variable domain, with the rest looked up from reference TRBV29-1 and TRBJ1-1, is SAVISQKPSRDICQRGTSLTIQCQVDSQVTMMFWYRQQPGQSLTLIATANQGSEATYESGFVIDKFPISRPNLTFSTLTVSNMSPEDSSIYLCSVEQNTEAFFGQGTRLTVV.

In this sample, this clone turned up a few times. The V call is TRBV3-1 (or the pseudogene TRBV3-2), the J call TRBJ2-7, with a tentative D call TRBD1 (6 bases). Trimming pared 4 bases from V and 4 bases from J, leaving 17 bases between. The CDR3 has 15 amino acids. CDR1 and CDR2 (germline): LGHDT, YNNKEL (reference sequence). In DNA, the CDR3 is TGTGCCAGCAGCCCCACGAGACTAACAGGGTACGAGCAGTACTTC. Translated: CASSPTRLTGYEQYF.